This TCR beta chain was recorded in a study of CD8 T cells in Susac syndrome. When the RNA was reverse transcribed, random hexamers were used with an input of about 0.5 to 1 ug. TCRdb processed the immunoSEQ multiplex PCR reads anew with MiXCR; each CDR3 protein has one entry. This sample has a few hundred thousand distinct CDR3 sequences, with 85% to 90% found just once. The multiple sclerosis control cohort comprised treatment-naive individuals presenting with stable or active relapsing-remitting disease. The CDR3 sequence is 14 residues long. Germline CDR1 reads SGHRS; CDR2 reads YFSETQ. Trimming shortened V by 3 bases and J by 5 bases, and 11 bases separated the two germline ends.

This chain links TRBV5-1 with TRBJ1-4, with a weak D call TRBD1 (6 bases). The TCR comes from a human donor with multiple sclerosis. Sequenced material: CD8+ T cells from PBMCs. For the CDR3, the DNA is TGCGCCAGCAGCTCGGGACAATGGAATGAAAAACTGTTTTTT. This translates into CASSSGQWNEKLFF.